One and the same sample provided the 19 T cell receptor beta chains below, sequenced in a study of T cell responses to AZD1222 COVID-19 vaccine. Profiled with immunoSEQ multiplex PCR; TCRdb holds only in-frame clones, not every one. The table records some 150,000 clones, approximately 91% of them present only once. Sequences were derived from peripheral blood, sampled on day 0 of AZD1222 vaccination. These receptors were taken from an adult in good health.

V gene TRBV28 combines with J gene TRBJ1-4; D remains ambiguous. The germline CDR1 and CDR2 sequences are MDHEN and SYDVKM. The CDR3 runs to 16 residues. The V end was cut by 5 bases, the J end by 2 bases, with 15 bases between. CDR3 nucleotide sequence: TGTGCCAGCAGTCCCCGGGTGAGGGTGACTAATGAAAAACTGTTTTTT. As protein: CASSPRVRVTNEKLFF. The whole variable domain, filled in from reference TRBV28 and TRBJ1-4, reads DVKVTQSSRYLVKRTGEKVFLECVQDMDHENMFWYRQDPGLGLRLIYFSYDVKMKEKGDIPEGYSVSREKKERFSLILESASTNQTSMYLCASSPRVRVTNEKLFFGSGTQLSVL.

The chain employs TRBV7-2 and TRBJ1-6, with a tentative D call TRBD1 (5 bases). The CDR3 has 16 residues. Per the germline V gene, CDR1 is SGHTA and CDR2 is FQGNSA. With 10 bases removed from V and 4 bases from J, the gap between germline ends came to 20 bases. The CDR3 is CATQIGVGFYNSPLHF. CDR3 nucleotide sequence: TGTGCCACCCAGATAGGGGTGGGGTTTTATAATTCACCCCTCCACTTT.

In nucleotides, the CDR3 is TGTGCCAGCAGTCAGACAGGGCGCACAGATACGCAGTATTTT. It is translated as CASSQTGRTDTQYF. The J gene is TRBJ2-3, the V gene TRBV6-5, with 7 bases matching TRBD1. V shed 5 bases, J shed 1 base, and the junction held 3 bases outside the gene matches. Germline values: CDR1 MNHEY, CDR2 SVGAGI. The CDR3 has 14 amino acids.

J is TRBJ1-4 and V is TRBV7-3, with D perhaps matching TRBD1 (5 bases). The CDR3 runs to 23 residues. Per the germline V gene, CDR1 is SGHTA and CDR2 is FQGTGA. Deletions cut 1 base from V and 0 bases from J, with 30 bases between. Written as DNA, the CDR3 is TGTGCCAGCAGCTTAAAGGGGCAGAGGGTTCAGAGGAGGTTAAAGCCAACTAATGAAAAACTGTTTTTT. Translation: CASSLKGQRVQRRLKPTNEKLFF.

The chain employs TRBV30 and TRBJ2-7; no reliable D call. Germline-derived CDR1 and CDR2 are GTSNPN and SVGIG (reference sequence). The CDR3 extends over 13 amino acids. Trimming stripped 0 bases from V and 6 bases from J, with 12 bases between. The CDR3, as DNA: TGTGCCTGGAGTGTACTCCGTGAGAGCGAGCAGTACTTC. This sequence encodes CAWSVLRESEQYF.

The gene calls are TRBV10-3 and TRBJ1-2, with D uncertain. V lost 2 bases, J lost 0 bases, and 7 bases lay in between. Per the germline V gene, CDR1 is ENHRY and CDR2 is SYGVKD. The CDR3 is 14 residues long. In DNA form, the CDR3 reads TGTGCCATCAGTGAGACTCTAACTAACTATGGCTACACCTTC. This translates into CAISETLTNYGYTF.

The chain uses TRBV5-4 and TRBJ2-7; 9 positions match TRBD1. J lost 6 bases, V lost 4 bases, and 11 bases had no gene match. The CDR3 loop spans 15 amino acids. CDR1 and CDR2 (germline): SGHNT, YYREEE (reference sequence). CDR3 protein: CASSTDRGASGEQYF. CDR3 nucleotides: TGTGCCAGCAGCACGGACAGGGGAGCTTCCGGCGAGCAGTACTTC. Variable domain in full (rest from reference TRBV5-4 and TRBJ2-7): ETGVTQSPTHLIKTRGQQVTLRCSSQSGHNTVSWYQQALGQGPQFIFQYYREEENGRGNFPPRFSGLQFPNYSSELNVNALELDDSALYLCASSTDRGASGEQYFGPGTRLTVT.

The chain has TRBV11-3 and TRBJ2-1; D is perhaps TRBD2 (6 bases). With 1 base removed from V and 8 bases from J, the gap between germline ends came to 12 bases. The germline CDR1 and CDR2 sequences are SGHNT and YENEEA. This CDR3 is 14 amino acids long. The CDR3 protein is CASSLAGVGDEQFF. Written as DNA, the CDR3 is TGTGCCAGCAGCTTAGCGGGAGTAGGCGATGAGCAGTTCTTC.

CDR3 bases: TGCGCCAGCAGCCAAGATCCCAGGGGGCGCGGTTCACCCCTCCACTTT. This sequence encodes CASSQDPRGRGSPLHF. The chain joins TRBV4-1 to TRBJ1-6, with 8 bases aligning to TRBD1. CDR3 length equals 16 residues. With V trimmed by 0 bases and J by 9 bases, 7 bases remained unmatched. In germline, CDR1 is MGHRA, CDR2 YSYEKL.

The J gene is TRBJ2-7, the V gene TRBV9, with TRBD1 identical over 7 bases. Germline CDR1 reads SGDLS; CDR2 reads YYNGEE. The CDR3 sequence is 15 residues long. The J segment lost 2 bases and the V segment lost 4 bases, leaving 9 bases of the junction unmatched. The DNA of the CDR3 is TGTGCCAGCAGCCAAGACCCCGGGACAGCCTACGAGCAGTACTTC. Its translation is CASSQDPGTAYEQYF.

The chain uses TRBV19 and TRBJ2-1; TRBD2 aligns across 9 bases. This CDR3 comprises 15 residues. V lost 2 bases, J lost 9 bases, and 8 bases stayed unmatched. Germline CDR1 and CDR2: LNHDA and SQIVND (reference sequence). CDR3: CASSISAGGQGEQFF. For the CDR3, the DNA is TGTGCCAGTAGTATAAGTGCGGGGGGGCAGGGTGAGCAGTTCTTC.

The chain is built from TRBV7-9 and TRBJ2-2, with 10 bases aligning to TRBD2. Trimming took 3 bases from V and 9 from J; bases not matched to a gene: 7. The germline V gene has CDR1 SEHNR and CDR2 FQNEAQ (reference sequence). This CDR3 spans 15 amino acids. The chain's CDR3 is CASSFLAGAYRELFF. CDR3 nucleotides: TGTGCCAGCAGCTTCCTAGCGGGGGCCTATCGGGAGCTGTTTTTT.

This rearrangement joins TRBV7-3 to TRBJ2-1; D is unresolved. The CDR3 length is 14 residues. CDR1 and CDR2 from the germline V gene are SGHTA and FQGTGA. V lost 3 bases to trimming and J lost 7 bases, with 13 bases between them. The CDR3 is CASSLDPSSNEQFF. CDR3 DNA: TGTGCCAGCAGCTTGGATCCTAGTTCGAATGAGCAGTTCTTC. The variable domain in full, with the rest retrieved from reference TRBV7-3 and TRBJ2-1, is GAGVSQTPSNKVTEKGKYVELRCDPISGHTALYWYRQSLGQGPEFLIYFQGTGAADDSGLPNDRFFAVRPEGSVSTLKIQRTERGDSAVYLCASSLDPSSNEQFFGPGTRLTVL.

The chain couples TRBV7-9 to TRBJ1-5; D not resolved. The V gene's germline CDR1 is SEHNR and CDR2 FQNEAQ (reference sequence). Trimming stripped 3 bases from V and 3 bases from J, with 3 bases between. CDR3 length: 12 residues. The CDR3 DNA sequence: TGTGCCAGCAGCTTGGTCAATCAGCCCCAGCATTTT. Translation: CASSLVNQPQHF.

J is TRBJ2-2 and V is TRBV11-3; no firm D call. Germline loops: CDR1 SGHNT, CDR2 YENEEA. The germline V and J ends were trimmed by 1 base and 4 bases, with 10 bases remaining between them. CDR3 length equals 15 residues. CDR3 nucleotide sequence: TGTGCCAGCAGCTTAGGCCCATTACCCACCGGGGAGCTGTTTTTT. Amino acids: CASSLGPLPTGELFF.

The chain joins TRBV28 to TRBJ1-2; unclear D gene. The germline CDR1 and CDR2 sequences are MDHEN and SYDVKM. Between the trimmed V and J ends, which lost 6 bases and 5 bases, there was a span of 16 bases. The CDR3 has 14 residues. The CDR3 DNA follows: TGTGCCAGCAGACCCTCTGACAATTTTTATGGCTACACCTTC. Translating it yields CASRPSDNFYGYTF.

The gene calls are TRBV11-2 and TRBJ2-6; D unresolved. The V gene's germline CDR1 is SGHAT and CDR2 FQNNGV. Trimming removed 5 bases from V and 0 bases from J, with 8 bases in between. The CDR3 totals 15 residues. Here the CDR3 reads CASSPAISGANVLTF. In DNA form, the CDR3 reads TGTGCCAGCAGCCCCGCCATCTCTGGGGCCAACGTCCTGACTTTC.

The chain links TRBV6-4 to TRBJ2-3; possibly TRBD2 for D (6 bases). This CDR3 has 14 amino acids. V lost 3 bases, J lost 0 bases, and 7 bases lay in between. Germline-derived CDR1 and CDR2 are MRHNA and SNTAGT. Here the CDR3 DNA reads TGTGCCAGCAGTGAGCGGGGTAGCACAGATACGCAGTATTTT. Protein sequence: CASSERGSTDTQYF.

The chain combines TRBV27 with TRBJ2-3; D gene uncertain. Trimming cost V 6 bases and J 0 bases, with 4 bases left between them. The CDR3 has 12 residues. Looked up from germline, CDR1 is MNHEY and CDR2 is SMNVEV (reference sequence). The CDR3 region has the DNA TGTGCCAGCAGCCCTAGCACAGATACGCAGTATTTT. Protein product: CASSPSTDTQYF.